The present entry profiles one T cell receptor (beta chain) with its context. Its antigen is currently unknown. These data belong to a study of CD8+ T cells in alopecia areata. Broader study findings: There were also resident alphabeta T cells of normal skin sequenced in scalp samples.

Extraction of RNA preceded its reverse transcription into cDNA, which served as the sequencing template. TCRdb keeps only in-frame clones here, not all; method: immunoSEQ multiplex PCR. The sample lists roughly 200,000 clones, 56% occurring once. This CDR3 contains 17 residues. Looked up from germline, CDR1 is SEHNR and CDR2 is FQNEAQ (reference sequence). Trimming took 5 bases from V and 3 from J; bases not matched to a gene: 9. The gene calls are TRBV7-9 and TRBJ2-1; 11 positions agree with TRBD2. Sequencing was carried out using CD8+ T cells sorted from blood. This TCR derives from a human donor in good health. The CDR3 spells CASSPSLAGAVYNEQFF. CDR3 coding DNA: TGTGCCAGCAGCCCTTCACTAGCGGGGGCCGTCTACAATGAGCAGTTCTTC.